Below, 20 T cell receptor beta chains from the same sample are listed, as sequenced in a study of blood T cells in healthy people across ages. A second PCR of 7 to 11 cycles used a sample-barcoded 5' primer and a J-beta primer mix. MiXCR was run by TCRdb on the 5' RACE reads, yielding one entry per CDR3 protein. The sample carries roughly 1.4 million distinct CDR3 sequences, roughly 59% recorded once. Sequencing was done on a sample of blood. The source of these receptors is a man aged 18-30 years in good health.

V usage is TRBV5-1 and J usage is TRBJ2-7, with a possible D match to TRBD1 (5 bases). Per germline, CDR1 SGHRS and CDR2 YFSETQ. This CDR3 is built from 15 residues. Trimming removed 0 bases at V and 5 bases at J, with 15 bases between. In DNA form, the CDR3 reads TGCGCCAGCAGCTTGGATCCCCAGGGCCTGGACGAGCAGTACTTC. Its translation: CASSLDPQGLDEQYF. The variable domain in full, completed from reference TRBV5-1 and TRBJ2-7, reads KAGVTQTPRYLIKTRGQQVTLSCSPISGHRSVSWYQQTPGQGLQFLFEYFSETQRNKGNFPGRFSGRQFSNSRSEMNVSTLELGDSALYLCASSLDPQGLDEQYFGPGTRLTVT.

To note about this clonotype: The junction and the germline gene differ at one end; a read error may be behind it. The rearrangement links TRBV12-3 or TRBV12-4 to TRBJ2-7; 7 bases match TRBD1. CDR3 size: 15 residues. The CDR3 loop is CASSRLRQGGYGQYF. For the CDR3, the DNA is TGTGCCAGCAGTCGATTAAGACAGGGTGGCTACGGGCAGTACTTC.

The gene calls are TRBV12-5 and TRBJ2-7; D is ambiguous. TRBJ2-5 matches the DNA end more closely, so the J call is doubtful. CDR3 size: 13 residues. CDR1 and CDR2 (germline): LGHNT, FRNRAP. In DNA form, the CDR3 reads TGTGCTAGTGGTTTGGGGAACATTGGGACCCAGTACTTC. Its translation: CASGLGNIGTQYF.

The gene calls are TRBV5-4 and TRBJ2-1, with D possibly TRBD2 on 5 matching bases. V was clipped by 2 bases and J by 7 bases, with 10 bases between them. Germline V CDR1 and CDR2: SGHNT, YYREEE (reference sequence). CDR3 size: 13 residues. The CDR3 region has the DNA TGTGCCAGCAGCTTCGACGGCGGGAATGAGCAGTTCTTC. It encodes CASSFDGGNEQFF.

This chain uses TRBV6-5 with TRBJ1-1; D is possibly TRBD1 (5 bases). Trimming removed 5 bases at V and 4 bases at J, with 17 bases between. The CDR3 runs 15 residues. In germline, CDR1 is MNHEY, CDR2 SVGAGI. CDR3 coding DNA: TGTGCCAGCAGTCAAGGGACCATCACCCCCACTGAAGCTTTCTTT. This translates into CASSQGTITPTEAFF.

The CDR3: CASRTLGNGYTF. In nucleotides, the CDR3 is TGTGCCAGCAGGACCTTAGGAAATGGCTACACCTTC. This chain connects TRBV28 to TRBJ1-2; no clear D gene. Trimming left V 6 bases short and J 6 bases short, with 11 bases between. This CDR3 contains 12 residues. CDR1 is MDHEN and CDR2 is SYDVKM in the germline V gene.

The chain joins TRBV6-2 or TRBV6-3 to TRBJ2-7, with D perhaps TRBD2 (6 bases). Looked up from germline, CDR1 is MNHEY and CDR2 is SVGEGT. The CDR3 covers 12 residues. Trimming shortened V by 7 bases and J by 5 bases, and 12 bases separated the two germline ends. The CDR3 nucleotides are TGTGCCAGCATAGGAGGGCGCCACGAGCAGTACTTC. Translating gives CASIGGRHEQYF.

This clonotype has only a few counts. The chain uses TRBV21-1 and TRBJ2-7. TRBV21-1 is recorded as a pseudogene. The CDR3 is 13 residues long. The CDR3 DNA sequence: TGTGCCAGCAAGATAAAGCATACCTACGAGCAGTACTTC. Translated, it gives CASKIKHTYEQYF.

This clonotype was observed a few times. CDR3 bases: TGTGTTACGGCCCGGGCTGACATTCAGTACTTC. Amino acid sequence: CVTARADIQYF. The chain employs TRBV27 and TRBJ2-4; D is undetermined. The germline CDR1 and CDR2 sequences are MNHEY and SMNVEV (reference sequence). The CDR3 is 11 residues long.

The V gene is TRBV5-1, the J gene TRBJ2-7; D gene uncertain. The V and J ends lost 0 bases and 0 bases respectively, with 13 bases between them. Germline V CDR1 and CDR2: SGHRS, YFSETQ. The CDR3 length is 16 residues. The CDR3 here is CASSLDQSSGSYEQYF. The CDR3 coding sequence is TGCGCCAGCAGCTTGGACCAGTCTTCGGGCTCCTACGAGCAGTACTTC.

V is TRBV4-1 and J is TRBJ2-3; tentative D call: TRBD2 (7 bases). The germline CDR1 and CDR2 sequences are MGHRA and YSYEKL. The CDR3 runs 16 residues. Trimming pared 5 bases from V and 4 bases from J, leaving 19 bases between. CDR3 nucleotide sequence: TGCGCCAGCAGCTACTCCAAGGGGGGGTCGTCAGATACGCAGTATTTT. Translating it yields CASSYSKGGSSDTQYF.

This clonotype has just a few counts. The chain recombines TRBV7-8 with TRBJ2-1; 10 nucleotides match TRBD1. The CDR3 extends over 16 amino acids. Germline V CDR1 and CDR2: SGHVS, FQNEAQ. V shed 5 bases, J shed 4 bases, and the junction held 8 bases outside the gene matches. In nucleotides, the CDR3 is TGTGCCAGCAGCCCCCGGACAGGGGGTTTGTACAATGAGCAGTTCTTC. This translates into CASSPRTGGLYNEQFF.

This clonotype was detected a few times. The chain links TRBV10-3 to TRBJ2-7; 7 bases align to TRBD1. After removal of 10 bases from V and 2 bases from J, the junction contained 8 bases not matched to a gene. The CDR3 runs 13 residues. Germline V gives CDR1 ENHRY, CDR2 SYGVKD. The CDR3 sequence: CANRDSGAYEQYF. DNA for the CDR3: TGTGCCAACCGGGACAGTGGGGCCTACGAGCAGTACTTC.

The rearrangement joins TRBV7-6 to TRBJ1-2; D unresolved. The V end was cut by 3 bases, the J end by 5 bases, with 16 bases between. Germline V gene sequence: CDR1 SGHVS, CDR2 FNYEAQ. CDR3 size: 15 residues. CDR3 amino acids: CASSLGARTNYGYTF. The CDR3 DNA reads as TGTGCCAGCAGCTTGGGTGCCAGAACGAATTATGGCTACACCTTC.

The rearrangement links TRBV12-3 or TRBV12-4 to TRBJ2-1, with D possibly called TRBD1 or TRBD2 (5 bases each). The CDR3 runs 16 residues. Between the trimmed V and J ends, which lost 1 base and 5 bases, there was a span of 15 bases. CDR3 loop: CASSLGGWARDNEQFF. The CDR3 DNA reads TGTGCCAGCAGTTTAGGGGGGTGGGCTAGGGACAATGAGCAGTTCTTC.

This clonotype was seen a handful of times. V usage is TRBV7-9 and J usage is TRBJ2-7, with 8 bases identical to TRBD1. Germline V lookup: CDR1 SEHNR, CDR2 FQNEAQ (reference sequence). J was trimmed by 2 bases and V by 8 bases; bases with no gene match: 11. This CDR3 is built from 15 residues. The CDR3: CASYPSTGAAYEQYF. Here the CDR3 DNA reads TGTGCCAGCTACCCGTCGACAGGGGCGGCCTACGAGCAGTACTTC.

Note on this clonotype: One base away lies a much larger clone, so this may be a sequencing read error. The genes are TRBV6-5 and TRBJ1-2; 9 nucleotides align to TRBD1. V was clipped by 7 bases and J by 2 bases; unmatched bases: 5. CDR1 and CDR2 from the germline V gene are MNHEY and SVGAGI. This CDR3 spans 14 amino acids. DNA of the CDR3: TGTGCCAGCATCTCCGGGACAGGGAACTATGGCTACACCTTC. This translates into CASISGTGNYGYTF.

This sequence joins TRBV5-1 and TRBJ2-5; D is perhaps TRBD1 (5 bases). V lost 6 bases, J lost 1 base, and 13 bases lay in between. CDR3 length: 14 amino acids. In germline, CDR1 is SGHRS, CDR2 YFSETQ. The CDR3 is CASTGHPSQETQYF. The CDR3 DNA follows: TGCGCCAGCACTGGACACCCATCCCAAGAGACCCAGTACTTC.

On this clonotype: Because it lacks the conserved phenylalanine or tryptophan at the end, this CDR3 is likely a read error. The rearrangement links TRBV2 to TRBJ1-6; the D is unclear. The CDR3 covers 17 residues. V was pared by 0 bases and J by 4 bases, with 13 bases between. The germline V gene encodes CDR1 SNHLY and CDR2 FYNNEI. The CDR3 DNA reads as TGTGCCAGCAGTGAAGCGGATACGGGTCGATATAATTCACCCCTCCACATT. It yields the protein CASSEADTGRYNSPLHI.

This clonotype has a handful of counts. The chain is built from TRBV5-1 and TRBJ2-1; 7 bases are shared with TRBD2. This CDR3 has 15 residues. CDR1 SGHRS and CDR2 YFSETQ come from the germline V gene. V was clipped by 2 bases and J by 4 bases; unmatched bases: 6. CDR3 DNA: TGCGCCAGCAGCTTCAGACTAGCCCCTTACAATGAGCAGTTCTTC. As protein: CASSFRLAPYNEQFF. The full variable domain, completed using reference TRBV5-1 and TRBJ2-1, is KAGVTQTPRYLIKTRGQQVTLSCSPISGHRSVSWYQQTPGQGLQFLFEYFSETQRNKGNFPGRFSGRQFSNSRSEMNVSTLELGDSALYLCASSFRLAPYNEQFFGPGTRLTVL.